This T cell receptor (beta chain) was recorded in a study of cytomegalovirus exposure and HLA in healthy donors. Across the whole study: An early release of data contained approximately 85 million unique TCRs, which came from HLA-typed donors.

At the time of sampling, donors were nominally healthy, though unrecorded immune exposures were likely. Amplification used 60 Vbeta primers and 13 Jbeta primers. Sequencing was performed with immunoSEQ multiplex PCR; in TCRdb, only in-frame clones are kept and a portion is missing. The sample records roughly 140,000 clones, around three quarters being singletons. The trim removed 3 bases at V and 6 bases at J, leaving 6 bases unmatched. Germline V gene data show CDR1 as MNHEY and CDR2 as SMNVEV (reference sequence). This CDR3 contains 14 residues. Whole-study findings and limits: It has been reported that TCR beta sequences accurately predicted the HLA-A and HLA-B alleles of most subjects.

On this clone itself: The antigen is undetermined.

This receptor was obtained from a woman aged 40 to 50 in good health and CMV-seronegative. The source material was PBMCs. V gene TRBV27 combines with J gene TRBJ1-2; 8 bases line up with TRBD1. The CDR3 bases are TGTGCCAGCAGTTTCGGCAGGGGGCGTAATGGCTACACCTTC. Translating it yields CASSFGRGRNGYTF.